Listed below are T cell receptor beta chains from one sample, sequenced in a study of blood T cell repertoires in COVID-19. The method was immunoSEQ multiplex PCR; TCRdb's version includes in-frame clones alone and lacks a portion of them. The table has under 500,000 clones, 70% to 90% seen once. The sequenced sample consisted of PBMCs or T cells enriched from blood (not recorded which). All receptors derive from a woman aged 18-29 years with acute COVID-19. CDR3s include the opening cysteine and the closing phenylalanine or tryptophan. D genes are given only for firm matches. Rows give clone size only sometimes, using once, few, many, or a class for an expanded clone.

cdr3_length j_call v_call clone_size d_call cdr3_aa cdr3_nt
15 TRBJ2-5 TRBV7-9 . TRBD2 CASSGTSGGRETQYF TGTGCCAGCAGCGGGACTAGCGGGGGGAGAGAGACCCAGTACTTC
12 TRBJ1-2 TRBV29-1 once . CSVHGGSEGYTF TGCAGCGTTCACGGGGGTAGTGAGGGCTACACCTTC
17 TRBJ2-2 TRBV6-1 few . CASSEYAGPANTGELFF TGTGCCAGCAGTGAATACGCGGGTCCCGCGAACACCGGGGAGCTGTTTTTT
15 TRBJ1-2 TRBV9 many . CASSVDPGGVYGYTF TGTGCCAGCAGCGTAGATCCGGGGGGCGTCTATGGCTACACCTTC
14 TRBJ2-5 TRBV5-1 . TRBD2 CASSSLAGRETQYF TGCGCCAGCTCCTCACTAGCGGGAAGAGAGACCCAGTACTTC
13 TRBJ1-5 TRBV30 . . CAWKQGKDQPQHF TGTGCCTGGAAACAGGGAAAAGATCAGCCCCAGCATTTT
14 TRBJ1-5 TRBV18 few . CASSPSGFFQPQHF TGTGCCAGCTCACCCTCAGGGTTCTTTCAGCCCCAGCATTTT
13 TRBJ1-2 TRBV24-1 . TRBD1 CATLGQGANGYTF TGTGCCACCTTAGGACAGGGGGCAAATGGCTACACCTTC
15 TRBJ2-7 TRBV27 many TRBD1 CASSTGQTTTREQYF TGTGCCAGCAGTACGGGACAGACGACCACTCGGGAGCAGTACTTC
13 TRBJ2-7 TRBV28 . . CASRGSGSYEQYF TGTGCCAGCCGGGGGAGCGGGTCCTACGAGCAGTACTTC
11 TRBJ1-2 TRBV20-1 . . CSPDSRYGYTF TGCAGTCCCGACAGCCGCTATGGCTACACCTTC
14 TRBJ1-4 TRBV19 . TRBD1 CASSSGQGREKLFF TGTGCCAGTAGTAGCGGACAGGGGCGTGAAAAACTGTTTTTT
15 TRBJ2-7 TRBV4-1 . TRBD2 CASSQDWASGTEQYF TGCGCCAGCAGCCAAGATTGGGCTAGCGGGACCGAGCAGTACTTC
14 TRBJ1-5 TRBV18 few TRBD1 CASSLGTGNQPQHF TGTGCCAGCTCACTTGGGACAGGCAATCAGCCCCAGCATTTT
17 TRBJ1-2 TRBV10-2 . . CASSVGVQLRGNYGYTF TGCGCCAGCAGTGTTGGTGTCCAGCTAAGAGGGAACTATGGCTACACCTTC
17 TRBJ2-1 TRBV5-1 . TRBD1 CASKLGQGGRTDNEQFF TGCGCCAGCAAATTAGGACAGGGGGGACGTACGGACAATGAGCAGTTCTTC
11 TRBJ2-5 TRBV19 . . CASSTGETQYF TGTGCCAGTAGTACCGGGGAGACCCAGTACTTC
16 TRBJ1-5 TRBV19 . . CASSIRPSYSNQPQHF TGTGCCAGTAGTATCAGGCCGAGCTATAGCAATCAGCCCCAGCATTTT
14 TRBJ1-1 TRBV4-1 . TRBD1 CASSQKTGGTEAFF TGCGCCAGCAGCCAAAAGACAGGGGGCACTGAAGCTTTCTTT
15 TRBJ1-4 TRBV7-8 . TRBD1 CASSGRGQGNEKLFF TGTGCCAGCAGTGGGAGGGGACAGGGTAATGAAAAACTGTTTTTT
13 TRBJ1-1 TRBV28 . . CASNWRGNTEAFF TGTGCCAGCAATTGGAGGGGGAACACTGAAGCTTTCTTT
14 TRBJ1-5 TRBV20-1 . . CSASPRYSNQPQHF TGCAGTGCTAGTCCGCGGTATAGCAATCAGCCCCAGCATTTT
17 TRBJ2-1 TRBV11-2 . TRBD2 CASSPELAGDGYNEQFF TGTGCCAGCAGCCCCGAACTAGCGGGAGATGGATACAATGAGCAGTTCTTC
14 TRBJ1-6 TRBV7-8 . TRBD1 CASSLEGSGGTIHF TGTGCCAGCAGCTTAGAGGGGTCAGGGGGGACGATCCACTTT
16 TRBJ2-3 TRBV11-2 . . CASSLGATRDTDTQYF TGTGCCAGCAGCTTAGGGGCGACTAGAGACACAGATACGCAGTATTTT
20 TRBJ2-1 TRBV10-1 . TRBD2 CASRGPGLKAKREWENEQFF TGCGCCAGCAGAGGTCCAGGACTCAAAGCTAAGCGGGAGTGGGAGAATGAGCAGTTCTTC
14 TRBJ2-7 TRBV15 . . CATSSREHYYEQYF TGTGCCACCAGCAGCAGGGAACACTACTACGAGCAGTACTTC
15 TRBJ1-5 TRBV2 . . CASQYKQGTNQPQHF TGTGCCAGCCAATACAAACAGGGTACCAATCAGCCCCAGCATTTT
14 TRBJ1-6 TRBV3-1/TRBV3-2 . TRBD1 CASSHGTDNSPLHF TGTGCCAGCAGCCACGGGACAGATAATTCACCCCTCCACTTT
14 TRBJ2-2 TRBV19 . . CASSRQPNTGELFF TGTGCCAGTAGTCGACAGCCCAACACCGGGGAGCTGTTTTTT
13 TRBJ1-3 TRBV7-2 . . CASSLDLRRGIYF TGTGCCAGCAGCTTAGATCTCAGGCGCGGGATATATTTT
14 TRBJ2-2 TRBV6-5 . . CASKQGNGNGELFF TGTGCCAGCAAACAAGGGAACGGGAACGGGGAGCTGTTTTTT
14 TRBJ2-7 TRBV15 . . CATSRDRGRDEQYF TGTGCCACCAGCAGAGATAGGGGGAGGGACGAGCAGTACTTC
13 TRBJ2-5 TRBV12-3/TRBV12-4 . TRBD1 CASTQGAGETQYF TGTGCCAGCACTCAGGGGGCAGGGGAGACCCAGTACTTC
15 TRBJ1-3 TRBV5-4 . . CASSGTGTSGNTIYF TGTGCCAGCAGCGGAACGGGAACCTCTGGAAACACCATATATTTT
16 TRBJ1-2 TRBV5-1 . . CASSPGTSLANYGYTF TGCGCCAGCAGCCCTGGGACATCTTTAGCTAACTATGGCTACACCTTC
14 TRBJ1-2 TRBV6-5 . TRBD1 CASSRDRGGYGYTF TGTGCCAGCAGTAGGGACAGGGGGGGGTATGGCTACACCTTC
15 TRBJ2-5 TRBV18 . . CASSPPGEYQETQYF TGTGCCAGCTCACCACCGGGAGAGTACCAAGAGACCCAGTACTTC
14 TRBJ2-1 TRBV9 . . CASSGPGLYNEQFF TGTGCCAGCAGCGGACCGGGACTTTACAATGAGCAGTTCTTC
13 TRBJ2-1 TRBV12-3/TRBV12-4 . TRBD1 CASSTNYRGDWFF TGTGCCAGCAGTACAAATTACAGGGGGGACTGGTTCTTC
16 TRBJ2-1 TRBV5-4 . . CASSLVTESSYNEQFF TGTGCCAGCAGCTTGGTGACAGAGAGCTCCTACAATGAGCAGTTCTTC
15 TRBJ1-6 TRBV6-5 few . CASSYSISDISPLHF TGTGCCAGCAGTTACTCGATATCAGATATTTCACCCCTCCACTTT
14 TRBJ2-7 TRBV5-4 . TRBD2 CASSRGLAEYEQYF TGTGCCAGCAGCCGAGGACTAGCAGAATACGAGCAGTACTTC
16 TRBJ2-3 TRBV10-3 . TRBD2 CAISDLAGESTDTQYF TGTGCCATCAGTGACTTAGCGGGAGAAAGCACAGATACGCAGTATTTT
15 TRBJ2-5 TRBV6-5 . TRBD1 CASRKDRVGQETQYF TGTGCCAGCAGGAAGGACAGGGTTGGGCAAGAGACCCAGTACTTC